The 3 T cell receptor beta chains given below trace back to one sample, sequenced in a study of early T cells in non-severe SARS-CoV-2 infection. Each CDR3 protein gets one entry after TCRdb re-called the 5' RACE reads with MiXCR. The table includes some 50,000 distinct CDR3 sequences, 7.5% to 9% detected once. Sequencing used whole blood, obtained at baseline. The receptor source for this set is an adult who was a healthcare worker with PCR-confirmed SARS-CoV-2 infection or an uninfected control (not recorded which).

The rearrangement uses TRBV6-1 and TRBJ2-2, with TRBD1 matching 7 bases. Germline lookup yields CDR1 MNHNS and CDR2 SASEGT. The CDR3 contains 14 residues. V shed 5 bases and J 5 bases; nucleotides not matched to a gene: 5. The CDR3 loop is CASSSGTETGELFF. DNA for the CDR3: TGTGCCAGCAGTTCCGGGACAGAAACCGGGGAGCTGTTTTTT.

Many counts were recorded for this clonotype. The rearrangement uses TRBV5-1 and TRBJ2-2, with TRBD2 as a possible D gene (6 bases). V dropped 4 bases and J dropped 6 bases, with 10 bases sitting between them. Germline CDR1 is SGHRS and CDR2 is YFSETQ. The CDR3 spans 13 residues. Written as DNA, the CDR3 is TGCGCCAGCAGCCCCCGGGAGTCCGGGGAGCTGTTTTTT. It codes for CASSPRESGELFF.

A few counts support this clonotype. The CDR3 reads CASSPVEDTQYF. The CDR3 DNA sequence: TGTGCCAGCTCACCAGTTGAGGATACGCAGTATTTT. The chain uses TRBV18 and TRBJ2-3; D is ambiguous. CDR3 size: 12 residues. CDR1 KGHSH and CDR2 LQKENI come from the germline V gene. The V and J ends lost 2 bases and 6 bases respectively, with 6 bases between them.